These T cell receptor beta chains were read from a single sample in a study of CD8 T cells in ankylosing spondylitis. In TCRdb, the 5' RACE reads were re-called with MiXCR into one record per CDR3 protein. The sample records about 220,000 distinct CDR3 sequences, roughly a tenth being singletons. The source material was blood, either unsorted or a sorted T cell fraction (not recorded which). The receptors stem from a male donor with ankylosing spondylitis or in good health (not recorded which). Each CDR3 is given with its conserved first and last residue. A D gene is named only where the DNA matches it firmly. Expanded clones get a size class; other rows say once, few or many, or leave the size out.

v_gene	abundance	d_gene	j_gene	CDR3nt	CDR3aa
TRBV24-1	.	.	TRBJ2-3	TGTGCCACCGGAGGAAACAGGGTTACAGATACGCAGTATTTT	CATGGNRVTDTQYF
TRBV12-3/TRBV12-4	many	TRBD1	TRBJ2-5	TGTGCCAGCAGCGCCAGGGGGCGAGAGACCCAGTACTTC	CASSARGRETQYF
TRBV7-8	many	TRBD1	TRBJ1-5	TGTGCCAGCAGCTTCGCGGACAGGGACAATCAGCCCCAGCATTTT	CASSFADRDNQPQHF
TRBV7-2	many	.	TRBJ1-4	TGTGCCAGCAGCTTCTACGGGCGCAATGAAAAACTGTTTTTT	CASSFYGRNEKLFF
TRBV20-1	many	TRBD1	TRBJ1-3	TGCAGTGCTAGAGATCTTGCGACAGGGACCTCTGGAAACACCATATATTTT	CSARDLATGTSGNTIYF
TRBV5-1	many	.	TRBJ1-2	TGCGCCAGCAGCTTGGGGGACGAGGCGGGGTATGGCTACACCTTC	CASSLGDEAGYGYTF
TRBV6-1	many	TRBD2	TRBJ2-3	TGTGCCAGCACCAAGGGGTTACTAGCGGGCACAGATACGCAGTATTTT	CASTKGLLAGTDTQYF
TRBV9	many	.	TRBJ2-5	TGTGCCAGCAGCGTAGGGCAGGGCCAAGAGACCCAGTACTTC	CASSVGQGQETQYF
TRBV12-3/TRBV12-4	many	TRBD1	TRBJ1-2	TGTGCCAGCAGCAATGGACAGGACCAGAACTATGGCTACACCTTC	CASSNGQDQNYGYTF
TRBV20-1	few	.	TRBJ2-5	TGCAGCGGGGGAGCGGACTATAAAGAGACCCAGTACTTC	CSGGADYKETQYF
TRBV9	.	TRBD1	TRBJ2-1	TGTGCCAGCAGCGGAGGGACAGGGGTGGGGGTCTTC	CASSGGTGVGVF